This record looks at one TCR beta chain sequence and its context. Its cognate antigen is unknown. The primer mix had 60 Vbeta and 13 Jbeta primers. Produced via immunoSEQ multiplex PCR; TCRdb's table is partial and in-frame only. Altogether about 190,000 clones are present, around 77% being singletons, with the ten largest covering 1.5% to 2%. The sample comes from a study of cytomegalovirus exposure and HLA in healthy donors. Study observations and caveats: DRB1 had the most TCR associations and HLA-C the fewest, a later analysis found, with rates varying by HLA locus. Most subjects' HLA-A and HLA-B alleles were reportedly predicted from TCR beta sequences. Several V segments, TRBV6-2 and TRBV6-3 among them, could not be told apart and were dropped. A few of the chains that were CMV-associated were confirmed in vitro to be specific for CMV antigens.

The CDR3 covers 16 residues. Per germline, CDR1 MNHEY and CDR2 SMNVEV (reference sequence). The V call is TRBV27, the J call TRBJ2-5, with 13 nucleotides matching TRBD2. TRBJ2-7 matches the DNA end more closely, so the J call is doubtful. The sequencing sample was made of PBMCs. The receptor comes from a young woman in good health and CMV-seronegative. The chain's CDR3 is CASSPGTSGVAYEQYF. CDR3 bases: TGTGCCAGCAGCCCCGGGACTAGCGGGGTGGCCTACGAGCAGTACTTC.